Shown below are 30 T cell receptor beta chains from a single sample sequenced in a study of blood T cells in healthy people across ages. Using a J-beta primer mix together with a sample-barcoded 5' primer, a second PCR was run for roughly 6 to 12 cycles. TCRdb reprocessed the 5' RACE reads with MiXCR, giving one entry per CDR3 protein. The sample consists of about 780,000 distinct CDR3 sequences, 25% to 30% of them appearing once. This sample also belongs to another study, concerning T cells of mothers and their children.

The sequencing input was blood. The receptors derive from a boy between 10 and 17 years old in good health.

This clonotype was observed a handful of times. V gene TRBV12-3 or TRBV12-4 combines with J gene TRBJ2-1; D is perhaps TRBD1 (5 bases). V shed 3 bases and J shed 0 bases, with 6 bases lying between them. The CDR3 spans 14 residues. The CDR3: CASSLTVSYNEQFF. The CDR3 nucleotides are TGTGCCAGCAGTTTGACAGTCTCCTACAATGAGCAGTTCTTC.

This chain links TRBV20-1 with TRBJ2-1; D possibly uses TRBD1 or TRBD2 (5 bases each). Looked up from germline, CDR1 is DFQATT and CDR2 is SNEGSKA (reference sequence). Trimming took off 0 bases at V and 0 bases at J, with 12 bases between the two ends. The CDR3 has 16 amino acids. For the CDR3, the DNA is TGCAGTGCTAGAGATCGGGGCCAGAGCTCCTACAATGAGCAGTTCTTC. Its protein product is CSARDRGQSSYNEQFF.

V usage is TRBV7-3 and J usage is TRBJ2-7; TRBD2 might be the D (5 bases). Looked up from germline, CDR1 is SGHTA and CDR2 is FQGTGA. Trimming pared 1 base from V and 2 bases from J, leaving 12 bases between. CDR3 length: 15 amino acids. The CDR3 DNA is TGTGCCAGCAGCTTAAATGCGGGCGGTCCCTACGAGCAGTACTTC. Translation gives CASSLNAGGPYEQYF.

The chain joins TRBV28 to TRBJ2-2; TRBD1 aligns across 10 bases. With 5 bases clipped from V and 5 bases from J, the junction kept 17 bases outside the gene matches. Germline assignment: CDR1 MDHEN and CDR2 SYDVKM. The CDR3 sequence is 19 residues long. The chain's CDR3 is CASSEPGRGGQGWTGELFF. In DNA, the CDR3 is TGTGCCAGCAGTGAACCGGGAAGAGGGGGACAGGGGTGGACCGGGGAGCTGTTTTTT.

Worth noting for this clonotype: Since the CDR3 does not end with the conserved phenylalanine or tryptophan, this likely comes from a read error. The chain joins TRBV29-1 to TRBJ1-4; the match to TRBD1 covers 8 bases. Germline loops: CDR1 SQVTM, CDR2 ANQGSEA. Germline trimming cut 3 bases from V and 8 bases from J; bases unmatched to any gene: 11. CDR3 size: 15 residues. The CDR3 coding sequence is TGCAGCGTTGAGGCCAGGGGGCGGTCTTTGGAAAAACTGTTTCTT. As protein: CSVEARGRSLEKLFL.

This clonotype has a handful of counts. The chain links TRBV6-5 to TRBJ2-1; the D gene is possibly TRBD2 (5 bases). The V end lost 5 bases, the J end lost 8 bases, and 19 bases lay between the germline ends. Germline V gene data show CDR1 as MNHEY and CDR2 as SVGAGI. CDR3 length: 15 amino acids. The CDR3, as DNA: TGTGCCAGCAGTGACTACCCCTCGGGCGGTGATGAGCAGTTCTTC. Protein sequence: CASSDYPSGGDEQFF.

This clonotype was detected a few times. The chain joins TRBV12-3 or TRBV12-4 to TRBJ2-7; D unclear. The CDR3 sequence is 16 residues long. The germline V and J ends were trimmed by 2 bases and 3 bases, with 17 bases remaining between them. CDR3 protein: CASSLFALIGGYEQYF. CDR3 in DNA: TGTGCCAGCAGTTTATTTGCGTTAATCGGTGGCTACGAGCAGTACTTC.

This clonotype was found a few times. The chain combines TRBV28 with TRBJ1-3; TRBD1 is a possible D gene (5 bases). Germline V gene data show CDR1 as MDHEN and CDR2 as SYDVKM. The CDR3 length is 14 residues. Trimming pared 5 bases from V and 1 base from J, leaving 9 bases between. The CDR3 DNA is TGTGCCAGCAGTGGACACCGGTCTGGAAACACCATATATTTT. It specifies CASSGHRSGNTIYF.

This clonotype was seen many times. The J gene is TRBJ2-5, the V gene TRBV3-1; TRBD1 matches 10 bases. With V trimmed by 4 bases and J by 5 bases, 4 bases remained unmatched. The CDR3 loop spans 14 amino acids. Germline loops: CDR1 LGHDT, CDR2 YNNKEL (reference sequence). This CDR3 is CASSPGQGWETQYF. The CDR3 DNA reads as TGTGCCAGCAGCCCGGGACAGGGGTGGGAGACCCAGTACTTC.

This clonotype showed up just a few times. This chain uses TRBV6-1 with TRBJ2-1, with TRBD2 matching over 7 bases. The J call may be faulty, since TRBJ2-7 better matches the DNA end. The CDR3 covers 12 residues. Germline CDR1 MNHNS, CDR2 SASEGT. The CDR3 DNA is TGTGCCAGCGGACTAGACTCCTACGAGCAGTACTTC. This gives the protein CASGLDSYEQYF.

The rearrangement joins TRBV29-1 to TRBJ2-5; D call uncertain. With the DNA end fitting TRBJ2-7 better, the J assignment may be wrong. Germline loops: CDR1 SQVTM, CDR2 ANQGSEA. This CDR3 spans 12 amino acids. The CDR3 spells CSVEGDLYEQYF. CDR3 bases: TGCAGCGTTGAAGGGGATCTATACGAGCAGTACTTC.

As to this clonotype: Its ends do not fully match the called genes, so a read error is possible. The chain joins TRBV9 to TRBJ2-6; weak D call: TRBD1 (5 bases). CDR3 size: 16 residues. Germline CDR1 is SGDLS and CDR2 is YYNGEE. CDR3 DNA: TGTGCCGGCAGCGATCGGACATACTCTGGGGCCAACGTCCTGACTTTC. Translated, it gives CAGSDRTYSGANVLTF.

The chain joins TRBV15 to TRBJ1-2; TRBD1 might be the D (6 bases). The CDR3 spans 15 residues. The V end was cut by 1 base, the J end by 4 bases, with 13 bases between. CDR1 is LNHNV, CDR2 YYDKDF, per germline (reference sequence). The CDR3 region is CATSRGTAGAYGYTF. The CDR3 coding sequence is TGTGCCACCAGCAGAGGAACTGCGGGGGCCTATGGCTACACCTTC.

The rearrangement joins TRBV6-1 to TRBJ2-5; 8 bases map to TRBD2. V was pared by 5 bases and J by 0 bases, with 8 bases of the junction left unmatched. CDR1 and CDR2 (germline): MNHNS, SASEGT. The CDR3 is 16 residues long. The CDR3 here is CASSQVSGGDQETQYF. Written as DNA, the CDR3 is TGTGCCAGCAGTCAAGTGAGCGGGGGTGACCAAGAGACCCAGTACTTC.

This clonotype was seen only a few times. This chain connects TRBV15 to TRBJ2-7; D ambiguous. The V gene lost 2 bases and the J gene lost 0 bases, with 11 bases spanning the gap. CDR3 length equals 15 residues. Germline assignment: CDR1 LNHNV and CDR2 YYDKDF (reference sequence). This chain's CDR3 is CATSRSWGNSYEQYF. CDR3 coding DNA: TGTGCCACCAGCAGATCCTGGGGAAACTCCTACGAGCAGTACTTC.

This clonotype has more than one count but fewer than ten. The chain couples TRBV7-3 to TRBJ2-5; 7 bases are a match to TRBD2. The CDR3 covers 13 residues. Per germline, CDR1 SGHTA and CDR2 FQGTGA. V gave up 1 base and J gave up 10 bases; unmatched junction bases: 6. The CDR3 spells CASSLSLGEGQYF. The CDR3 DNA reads TGTGCCAGCAGCTTAAGTCTGGGGGAGGGCCAGTACTTC.

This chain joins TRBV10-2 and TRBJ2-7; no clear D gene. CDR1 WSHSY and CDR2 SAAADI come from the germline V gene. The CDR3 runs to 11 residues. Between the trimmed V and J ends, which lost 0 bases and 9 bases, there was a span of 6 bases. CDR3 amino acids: CASSESRAQYF. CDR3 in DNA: TGCGCCAGCAGTGAGTCGCGAGCGCAGTACTTC.

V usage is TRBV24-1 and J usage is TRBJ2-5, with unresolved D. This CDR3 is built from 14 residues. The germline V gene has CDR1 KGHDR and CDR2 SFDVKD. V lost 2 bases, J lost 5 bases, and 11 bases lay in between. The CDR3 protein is CATSDSQRWETQYF. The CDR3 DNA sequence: TGTGCCACCAGTGATTCACAGCGTTGGGAGACCCAGTACTTC.

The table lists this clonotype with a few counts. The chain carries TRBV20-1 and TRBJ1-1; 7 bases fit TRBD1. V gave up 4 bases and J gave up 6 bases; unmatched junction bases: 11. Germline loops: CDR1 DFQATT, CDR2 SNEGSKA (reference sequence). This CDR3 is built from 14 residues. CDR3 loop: CSATPTGRVAEAFF. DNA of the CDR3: TGCAGTGCTACCCCGACAGGGCGGGTTGCTGAAGCTTTCTTT.

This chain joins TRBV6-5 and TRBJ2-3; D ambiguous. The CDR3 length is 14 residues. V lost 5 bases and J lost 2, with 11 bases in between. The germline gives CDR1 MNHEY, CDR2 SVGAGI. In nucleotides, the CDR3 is TGTGCCAGCAGTCCTCTCGACGCCACAGATACGCAGTATTTT. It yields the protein CASSPLDATDTQYF.

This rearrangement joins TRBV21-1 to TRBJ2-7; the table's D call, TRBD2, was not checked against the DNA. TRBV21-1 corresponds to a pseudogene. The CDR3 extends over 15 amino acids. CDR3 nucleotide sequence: TGTGCCAGCAACAGATGGGTAGCGTTCCTGGGCGAGCAGTACTTC. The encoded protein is CASNRWVAFLGEQYF.

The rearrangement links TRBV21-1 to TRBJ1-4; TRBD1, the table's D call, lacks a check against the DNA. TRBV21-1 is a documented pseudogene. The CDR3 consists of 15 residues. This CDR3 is CASSNPTGSNEKLFF. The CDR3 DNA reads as TGTGCCAGCAGCAACCCGACAGGGAGTAATGAAAAACTGTTTTTT.

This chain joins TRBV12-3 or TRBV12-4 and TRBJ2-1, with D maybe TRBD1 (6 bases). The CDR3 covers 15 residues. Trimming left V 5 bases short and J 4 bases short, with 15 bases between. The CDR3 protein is CASSGRGTNYNEQFF. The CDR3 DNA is TGTGCCAGCAGTGGACGAGGGACAAATTACAATGAGCAGTTCTTC.

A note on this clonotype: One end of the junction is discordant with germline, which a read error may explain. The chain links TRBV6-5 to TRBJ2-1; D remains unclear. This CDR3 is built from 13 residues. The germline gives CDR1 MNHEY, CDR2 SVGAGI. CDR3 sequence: CASSQDKAYEHYF. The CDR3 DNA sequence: TGTGCCAGCAGCCAAGACAAAGCCTACGAGCACTACTTC.

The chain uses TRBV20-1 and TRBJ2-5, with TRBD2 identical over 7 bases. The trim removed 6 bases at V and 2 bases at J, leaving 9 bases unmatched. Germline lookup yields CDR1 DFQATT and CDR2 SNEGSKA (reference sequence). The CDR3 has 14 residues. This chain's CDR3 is CSARPRTSQETQYF. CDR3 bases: TGCAGTGCCCGCCCTAGGACTAGTCAAGAGACCCAGTACTTC.

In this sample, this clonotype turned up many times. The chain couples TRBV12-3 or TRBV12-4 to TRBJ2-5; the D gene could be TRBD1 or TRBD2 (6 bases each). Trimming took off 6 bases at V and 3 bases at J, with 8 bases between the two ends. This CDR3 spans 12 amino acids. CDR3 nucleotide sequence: TGTGCCAGCAGGAGGGGGGAAGAGACCCAGTACTTC. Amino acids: CASRRGEETQYF.

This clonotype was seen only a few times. The chain's CDR3 is CSAPRTAGAKNIQYF. For the CDR3, the DNA is TGCAGTGCCCCGAGGACAGCTGGGGCCAAAAACATTCAGTACTTC. The chain combines TRBV20-1 with TRBJ2-4, with a weak D call TRBD1 (6 bases). CDR3 size: 15 residues. Germline V gene lookup returns CDR1 DFQATT and CDR2 SNEGSKA (reference sequence). Trimming stripped 6 bases from V and 1 base from J, with 16 bases between.

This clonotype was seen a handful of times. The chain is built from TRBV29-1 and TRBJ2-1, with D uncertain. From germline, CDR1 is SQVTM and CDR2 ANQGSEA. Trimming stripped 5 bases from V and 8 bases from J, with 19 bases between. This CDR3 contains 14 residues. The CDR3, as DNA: TGCAGCGTTCTCCTGGGTCTCGGAGTCGATGAGCAGTTCTTC. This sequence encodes CSVLLGLGVDEQFF.

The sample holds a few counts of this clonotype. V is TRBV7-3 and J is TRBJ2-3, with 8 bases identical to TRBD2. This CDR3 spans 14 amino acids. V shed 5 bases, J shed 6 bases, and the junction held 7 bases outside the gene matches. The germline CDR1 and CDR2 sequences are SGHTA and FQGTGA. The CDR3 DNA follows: TGTGCCAGCAGCCAGACTAGCGTTGGGGATACGCAGTATTTT. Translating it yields CASSQTSVGDTQYF.

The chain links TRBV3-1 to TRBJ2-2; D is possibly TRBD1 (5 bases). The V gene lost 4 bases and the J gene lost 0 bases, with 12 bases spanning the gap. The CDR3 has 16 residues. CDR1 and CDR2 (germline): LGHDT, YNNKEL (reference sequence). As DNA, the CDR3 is TGTGCCAGCAGCCCGTCCGACAGACCGAACACCGGGGAGCTGTTTTTT. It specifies CASSPSDRPNTGELFF.